Sequencing of this TCR beta chain was carried out in a study of T cell responses to AZD1222 COVID-19 vaccine. Study-level points and caveats: There were mostly white British donors and more females than males, and clonal diversity was possibly underestimated. With two AZD1222 doses given, Spike-specific TCR breadth and depth both rose.

Concerning this clone itself: Its antigen remains unidentified.

Germline values: CDR1 SGHRS, CDR2 YFSETQ. The CDR3 has 15 amino acids. The V gene lost 4 bases and the J gene lost 6 bases, with 17 bases spanning the gap. Libraries were prepared by immunoSEQ multiplex PCR; TCRdb keeps only in-frame clonotypes and omits some of them. The repertoire holds 75,000 to 90,000 clones, 70% to 90% seen once, with about 12% in the top ten. Recipients boosted at about 4 weeks or about 12 weeks are pooled. The V gene is TRBV5-1, the J gene TRBJ2-1; D might be TRBD2 (6 bases). The sample was peripheral blood, taken 28 days after the second AZD1222 dose. The sequence came from an adult who received the AZD1222 COVID-19 vaccine. Written as DNA, the CDR3 is TGCGCCAGCAGCCTGGAGGGAGGAGTGCTCAATGAGCAGTTCTTC. It yields the protein CASSLEGGVLNEQFF. Using reference TRBV5-1 and TRBJ2-1 for the parts outside the CDR3, the full variable domain is KAGVTQTPRYLIKTRGQQVTLSCSPISGHRSVSWYQQTPGQGLQFLFEYFSETQRNKGNFPGRFSGRQFSNSRSEMNVSTLELGDSALYLCASSLEGGVLNEQFFGPGTRLTVL.